Presented here are 25 T cell receptor beta chains from one specimen sequenced in a study of TIL therapy for anti-PD-1-resistant metastatic lung cancer (dated by TCRdb to about 2021). TCR beta CDR3 regions were amplified from genomic DNA by bias-controlled multiplex PCR with the immunoSEQ v3 hsTCRB kit. The source is immuneACCESS, and TCRdb retained only in-frame sequences with V and J called. Part of the clones is not carried over; for the studies checked, unresolved V genes explain less than half of this, and the remainder is unexplained. In this sample the table shows 52,000 or so clones, roughly four fifths of which occur a single time. The biggest ten clones account for less than 3.5% of the sample. Sample time point, as interpreted from the label and publication: pre-treatment sample, taken before nivolumab and TIL therapy. This specimen consisted of blood, obtained at baseline. Source of these receptors: a person between 25 and 79 years old with non-small cell lung cancer.

This clone has only a few counts. V usage is TRBV7-9 and J usage is TRBJ1-2; D gene unclear. Germline values: CDR1 SEHNR, CDR2 FQNEAQ (reference sequence). Between the trimmed V and J ends, which lost 1 base and 7 bases, there was a span of 13 bases. The CDR3 consists of 14 residues. The CDR3 DNA sequence: TGTGCCAGCAGCTTAGTAAAGGGCCCCGGTGGCTACACCTTC. Protein: CASSLVKGPGGYTF.

V usage is TRBV7-2 and J usage is TRBJ2-7; D may be TRBD1 or TRBD2 (5 bases each). The V gene lost 5 bases and the J gene lost 6 bases, with 20 bases spanning the gap. From germline, CDR1 is SGHTA and CDR2 FQGNSA. The CDR3 is made up of 15 amino acids. The CDR3 DNA sequence: TGTGCCAGCAGCCTCGAGGGACCCCTAACTACCGAGCAGTACTTC. It codes for CASSLEGPLTTEQYF.

V usage is TRBV5-4 and J usage is TRBJ1-1; 7 nucleotides match TRBD1. Germline V lookup: CDR1 SGHNT, CDR2 YYREEE (reference sequence). Unmatched junction bases numbered 17, after V lost 4 bases and J lost 5 bases. The CDR3 consists of 17 residues. The CDR3 coding sequence is TGTGCCAGCAGCATGGAGAGGGGGCGGAGGGTATTGACTGAAGCTTTCTTT. This translates into CASSMERGRRVLTEAFF.

This sequence joins TRBV2 and TRBJ1-3; D gene unclear. V lost 6 bases and J 4 bases, leaving 16 bases between the germline ends. The CDR3 is 15 residues long. The germline V gene has CDR1 SNHLY and CDR2 FYNNEI. CDR3 nucleotide sequence: TGTGCCAGCAGGGGCAGGTTCTCGGAGGGAAACACCATATATTTT. Its protein product is CASRGRFSEGNTIYF.

This chain links TRBV7-2 with TRBJ2-5; the match to TRBD2 covers 16 bases. Germline CDR1 and CDR2: SGHTA and FQGNSA. With V trimmed by 5 bases and J by 1 base, 4 bases remained unmatched. This CDR3 is built from 17 residues. The DNA of the CDR3 is TGTGCCAGCAGCAAGGGACTAGCGGGAGGGCCCCAAGAGACCCAGTACTTC. This sequence encodes CASSKGLAGGPQETQYF.

V is TRBV4-1 and J is TRBJ2-5; D not resolved. The V gene's germline CDR1 is MGHRA and CDR2 YSYEKL. V dropped 4 bases and J dropped 3 bases, with 12 bases sitting between them. The CDR3 contains 14 residues. The chain's CDR3 is CASSLFEREETQYF. The DNA for the CDR3 is TGCGCCAGCAGCCTTTTCGAGCGTGAAGAGACCCAGTACTTC.

V usage is TRBV9 and J usage is TRBJ2-1; D unresolved. The CDR3 is 13 residues long. V was cut by 0 bases and J by 6 bases, with 7 bases left in between. The germline V gene has CDR1 SGDLS and CDR2 YYNGEE. This CDR3 is CASSVGVSNEQFF. CDR3 nucleotide sequence: TGTGCCAGCAGCGTAGGGGTGAGCAATGAGCAGTTCTTC.

This clone was observed a single time. The chain joins TRBV23-1 to TRBJ2-3; possible D gene TRBD1, 5 bases. TRBV23-1 is an open reading frame, and its role is uncertain. The V and J ends lost 6 bases and 0 bases respectively, with 10 bases between them. The CDR3 is made up of 14 amino acids. CDR3 loop: CASSGGHSTDTQYF. The CDR3 nucleotides read TGCGCCAGCAGCGGCGGACACAGCACAGATACGCAGTATTTT.

CDR3 bases: TGTGCCAGCAGCCCCGGGGCCGGCCCTGAATACGAGCAGTACTTC. Translating gives CASSPGAGPEYEQYF. V and J are TRBV3-1 (or the pseudogene TRBV3-2) and TRBJ2-7, with D perhaps being TRBD1 or TRBD2 (5 bases each). The V end lost 4 bases, the J end lost 4 bases, and 17 bases lay between the germline ends. CDR1 is LGHDT and CDR2 is YNNKEL in the germline V gene (reference sequence). The CDR3 is 15 amino acids.

The rearrangement links TRBV2 to TRBJ1-5, with 9 nucleotides matching TRBD1. J lost 2 bases, V lost 6 bases, and 11 bases had no gene match. The CDR3 runs to 17 residues. Germline CDR1 is SNHLY and CDR2 is FYNNEI. CDR3 coding DNA: TGTGCCAGCAGGCCGGGACAGGGTTTCGAGGGCAATCAGCCCCAGCATTTT. This codes for CASRPGQGFEGNQPQHF.

This clone was counted a few times. CDR3 in amino acids: CASSEFTGTASGNTIYF. CDR3 sequence (DNA): TGTGCCAGCAGCGAGTTCACCGGGACAGCCTCTGGAAACACCATATATTTT. The chain recombines TRBV6-2 or TRBV6-3 with TRBJ1-3, with 7 nucleotides matching TRBD1. V lost 6 bases and J lost 0; bases outside the gene matches: 11. CDR3 length equals 17 residues. CDR1 MNHEY and CDR2 SVGEGT come from the germline V gene.

The rearrangement uses TRBV7-3 and TRBJ1-6, with D hard to call. Germline V gene data show CDR1 as SGHTA and CDR2 as FQGTGA. The CDR3 spans 15 residues. Deletions cut 1 base from V and 10 bases from J, with 14 bases between. The CDR3 is CASSLMGLGTSPLHF. CDR3 DNA sequence: TGTGCCAGCAGCTTAATGGGATTGGGAACCTCACCCCTCCACTTT.

This clone appeared a few times. The chain carries TRBV6-6 and TRBJ1-5, with 8 bases matching TRBD1. The CDR3 is made up of 15 amino acids. Germline lookup yields CDR1 MNHNY and CDR2 SVGAGI (reference sequence). V shed 4 bases, J shed 4 bases, and the junction held 6 bases outside the gene matches. DNA of the CDR3: TGTGCCAGCAGTTCCCCAGGACAGGGAAATCAGCCCCAGCATTTT. Protein: CASSSPGQGNQPQHF.

The chain joins TRBV19 to TRBJ1-5; D gene unclear. Trimming stripped 5 bases from V and 0 bases from J, with 8 bases between. CDR3 length equals 14 residues. Per germline, CDR1 LNHDA and CDR2 SQIVND (reference sequence). CDR3 DNA sequence: TGTGCCAGTAGTCTAGCGTATAGCAATCAGCCCCAGCATTTT. This gives the protein CASSLAYSNQPQHF. Full variable domain (outside the CDR3, taken from reference TRBV19 and TRBJ1-5): DGGITQSPKYLFRKEGQNVTLSCEQNLNHDAMYWYRQDPGQGLRLIYYSQIVNDFQKGDIAEGYSVSREKKESFPLTVTSAQKNPTAFYLCASSLAYSNQPQHFGDGTRLSIL.

The chain couples TRBV24-1 to TRBJ1-4, with TRBD1 matching 7 bases. The junction had 9 bases not matched to a gene; V was cut back by 4 bases and J by 8 bases. The CDR3 loop spans 15 amino acids. Per germline, CDR1 KGHDR and CDR2 SFDVKD. CDR3 protein: CATSDRDREGEKLFF. In nucleotides, the CDR3 is TGTGCCACCAGTGACCGAGACAGGGAGGGCGAAAAACTGTTTTTT.

The rearrangement uses TRBV6-1 and TRBJ1-5, with D uncertain. The CDR3 is made up of 15 amino acids. Trimming removed 3 bases at V and 0 bases at J, with 9 bases between. Germline V gene sequence: CDR1 MNHNS, CDR2 SASEGT. CDR3 region: CASSDLYISNQPQHF. DNA for the CDR3: TGTGCCAGCAGTGACCTTTACATTAGCAATCAGCCCCAGCATTTT.

The chain links TRBV7-2 to TRBJ2-2; no firm D call. V was cut by 1 base and J by 1 base, with 7 bases left in between. The CDR3 consists of 15 residues. In germline, CDR1 is SGHTA, CDR2 FQGNSA. The CDR3 loop reads CASSLELRNTGELFF. The CDR3 DNA reads TGTGCCAGCAGCTTAGAGTTACGGAACACCGGGGAGCTGTTTTTT.

V is TRBV5-8 and J is TRBJ2-7; tentatively, D is TRBD1 or TRBD2 (7 bases each). The CDR3 is made up of 14 amino acids. The germline V and J ends were trimmed by 7 bases and 4 bases, with 18 bases remaining between them. Germline-derived CDR1 and CDR2 are SGHTS and YDEGEE. The CDR3: CASRTGWGGYEQYF. In nucleotides, the CDR3 is TGTGCCAGCCGGACAGGTTGGGGGGGATACGAGCAGTACTTC.

This clone was found a few times. The V call is TRBV5-1, the J call TRBJ1-2; D gene uncertain. V lost 4 bases and J lost 6, with 13 bases in between. The CDR3 totals 13 residues. CDR1 and CDR2 from the germline V gene are SGHRS and YFSETQ. CDR3 nucleotides: TGCGCCAGCAGCCCCGTCCGGCTGGATGGCTACACCTTC. This translates into CASSPVRLDGYTF.

This clone is categorized as medium-sized. The chain has TRBV5-1 and TRBJ2-2; 11 nucleotides line up with TRBD1. The CDR3 covers 17 residues. The trim removed 1 base at V and 8 bases at J, leaving 10 bases unmatched. CDR1 is SGHRS, CDR2 YFSETQ, per germline. CDR3 bases: TGCGCCAGCAGCTTGTCATTGAGGACAGGGGGCACAGGGGAGCTGTTTTTT. This codes for CASSLSLRTGGTGELFF.

The V and J genes are TRBV2 and TRBJ2-5, with D perhaps given as TRBD1 or TRBD2 (5 bases each). Trimming cost V 7 bases and J 1 base, with 10 bases left between them. Germline V lookup: CDR1 SNHLY, CDR2 FYNNEI. CDR3 length: 13 residues. CDR3 region: CASTWGTQETQYF. The CDR3 DNA reads as TGTGCCAGCACTTGGGGGACCCAAGAGACCCAGTACTTC.

This chain joins TRBV5-4 and TRBJ1-1; tentatively, D is TRBD1 (6 bases). The germline V gene encodes CDR1 SGHNT and CDR2 YYREEE (reference sequence). The CDR3 totals 14 residues. V gave up 1 base and J gave up 1 base, with 8 bases separating them. The CDR3 nucleotides are TGTGCCAGCAGCTTGAGGGGGGGGAACACTGAAGCTTTCTTT. Translation gives CASSLRGGNTEAFF.

CDR3 DNA: TGTGCCAGCAGCCTAGGGACCTGGGAGCAGTACTTC. This encodes CASSLGTWEQYF. The chain recombines TRBV11-2 with TRBJ2-7, with D perhaps matching TRBD1 or TRBD2 (5 bases each). CDR1 is SGHAT and CDR2 is FQNNGV in the germline V gene. This CDR3 has 12 residues. Trimming shortened V by 5 bases and J by 7 bases, and 12 bases separated the two germline ends.

The sample holds a few counts of this clone. The chain carries TRBV5-1 and TRBJ2-2; D is perhaps TRBD1 (6 bases). V was cut by 3 bases and J by 0 bases, with 12 bases left in between. Germline CDR1 is SGHRS and CDR2 is YFSETQ. The CDR3 is made up of 16 amino acids. The CDR3 is CASSSPTGPNTGELFF. The CDR3 region has the DNA TGCGCCAGCAGCTCACCTACAGGGCCGAACACCGGGGAGCTGTTTTTT. The full variable domain, rest sourced from reference TRBV5-1 and TRBJ2-2, is KAGVTQTPRYLIKTRGQQVTLSCSPISGHRSVSWYQQTPGQGLQFLFEYFSETQRNKGNFPGRFSGRQFSNSRSEMNVSTLELGDSALYLCASSSPTGPNTGELFFGEGSRLTVL.

A single count supports this clone. The V and J genes are TRBV27 and TRBJ1-5; D is possibly TRBD1 (6 bases). The CDR3 is made up of 15 amino acids. The V end lost 6 bases, the J end lost 6 bases, and 18 bases lay between the germline ends. The germline gives CDR1 MNHEY, CDR2 SMNVEV (reference sequence). The CDR3, as DNA: TGTGCCAGCAGCAACAACAGGGAGTGGCTTCAGCCCCAGCATTTT. Translating gives CASSNNREWLQPQHF.